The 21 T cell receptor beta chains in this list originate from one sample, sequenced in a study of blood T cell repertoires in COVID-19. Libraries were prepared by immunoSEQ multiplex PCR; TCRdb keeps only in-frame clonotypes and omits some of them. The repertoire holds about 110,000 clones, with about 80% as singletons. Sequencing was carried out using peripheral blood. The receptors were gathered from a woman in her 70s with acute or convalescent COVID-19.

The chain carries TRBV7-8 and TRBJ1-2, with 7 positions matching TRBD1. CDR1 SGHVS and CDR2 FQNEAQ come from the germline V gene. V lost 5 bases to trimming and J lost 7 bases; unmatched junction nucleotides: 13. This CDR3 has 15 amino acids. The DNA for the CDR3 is TGTGCCAGCAGCCAGACCGATTACAGGGGAGGTGGCTACACCTTC. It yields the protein CASSQTDYRGGGYTF.

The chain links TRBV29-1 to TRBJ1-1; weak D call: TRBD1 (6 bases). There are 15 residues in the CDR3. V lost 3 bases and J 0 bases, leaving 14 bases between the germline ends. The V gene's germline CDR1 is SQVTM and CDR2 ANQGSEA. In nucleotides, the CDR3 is TGCAGCGTTGACAGGTCAGGGGCCATGAACACTGAAGCTTTCTTT. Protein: CSVDRSGAMNTEAFF.

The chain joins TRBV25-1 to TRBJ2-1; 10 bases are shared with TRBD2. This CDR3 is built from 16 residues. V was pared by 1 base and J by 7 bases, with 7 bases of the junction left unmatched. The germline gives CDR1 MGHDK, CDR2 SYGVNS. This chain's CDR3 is CASSEFGAGGLNEQFF. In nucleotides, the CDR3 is TGTGCCAGCAGTGAATTTGGAGCGGGGGGGTTGAATGAGCAGTTCTTC.

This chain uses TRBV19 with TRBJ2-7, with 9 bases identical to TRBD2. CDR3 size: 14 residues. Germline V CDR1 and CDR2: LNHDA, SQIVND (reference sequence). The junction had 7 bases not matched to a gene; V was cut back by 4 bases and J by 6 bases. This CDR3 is CASSSLAGPLEQYF. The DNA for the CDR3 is TGTGCCAGTAGTAGTCTAGCGGGGCCTCTCGAGCAGTACTTC. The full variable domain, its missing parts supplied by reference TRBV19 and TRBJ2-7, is DGGITQSPKYLFRKEGQNVTLSCEQNLNHDAMYWYRQDPGQGLRLIYYSQIVNDFQKGDIAEGYSVSREKKESFPLTVTSAQKNPTAFYLCASSSLAGPLEQYFGPGTRLTVT.

The CDR3 DNA reads as TGTGCCACCAGCAGCCCCCGTGGGCTGAACACTGAAGCTTTCTTT. It specifies CATSSPRGLNTEAFF. The gene calls are TRBV15 and TRBJ1-1; D is unresolved. The CDR3 extends over 15 amino acids. V lost 3 bases, J lost 0 bases, and 11 bases lay in between. The germline V gene has CDR1 LNHNV and CDR2 YYDKDF (reference sequence).

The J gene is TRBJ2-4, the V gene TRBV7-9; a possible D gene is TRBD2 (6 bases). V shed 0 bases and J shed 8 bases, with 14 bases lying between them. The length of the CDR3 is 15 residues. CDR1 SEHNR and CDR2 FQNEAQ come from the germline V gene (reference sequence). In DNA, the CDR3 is TGTGCCAGCAGCTTAGCTGGGGGGACTGAGCACATTCAGTACTTC. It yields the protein CASSLAGGTEHIQYF.

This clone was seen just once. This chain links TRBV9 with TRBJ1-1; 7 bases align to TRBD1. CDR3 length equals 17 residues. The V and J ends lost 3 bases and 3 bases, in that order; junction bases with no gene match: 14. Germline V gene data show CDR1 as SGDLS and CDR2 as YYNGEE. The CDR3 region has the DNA TGTGCCAGCAGCGCAACCGGGACAGACCCTTGGGACACTGAAGCTTTCTTT. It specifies CASSATGTDPWDTEAFF. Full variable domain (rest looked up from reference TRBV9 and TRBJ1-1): DSGVTQTPKHLITATGQRVTLRCSPRSGDLSVYWYQQSLDQGLQFLIQYYNGEERAKGNILERFSAQQFPDLHSELNLSSLELGDSALYFCASSATGTDPWDTEAFFGQGTRLTVV.

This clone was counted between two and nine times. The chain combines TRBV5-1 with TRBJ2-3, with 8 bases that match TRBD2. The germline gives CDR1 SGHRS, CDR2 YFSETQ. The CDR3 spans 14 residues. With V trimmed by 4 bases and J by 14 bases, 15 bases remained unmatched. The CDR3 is CASSAEGGGGIRYF. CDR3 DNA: TGCGCCAGCAGCGCGGAAGGCGGCGGGGGGATTCGGTATTTT.

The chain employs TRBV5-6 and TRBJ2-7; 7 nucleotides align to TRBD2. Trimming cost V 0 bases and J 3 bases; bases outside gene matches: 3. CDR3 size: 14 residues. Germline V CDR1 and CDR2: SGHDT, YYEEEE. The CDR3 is CASSLDPGGYEQYF. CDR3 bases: TGTGCCAGCAGCTTGGATCCGGGGGGCTACGAGCAGTACTTC. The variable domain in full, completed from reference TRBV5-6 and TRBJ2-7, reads DAGVTQSPTHLIKTRGQQVTLRCSPKSGHDTVSWYQQALGQGPQFIFQYYEEEERQRGNFPDRFSGHQFPNYSSELNVNALLLGDSALYLCASSLDPGGYEQYFGPGTRLTVT.

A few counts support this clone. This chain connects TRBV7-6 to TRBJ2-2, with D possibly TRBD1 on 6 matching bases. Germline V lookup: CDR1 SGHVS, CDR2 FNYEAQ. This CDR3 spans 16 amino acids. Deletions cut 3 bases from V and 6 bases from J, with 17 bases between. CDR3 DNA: TGTGCCAGCAGCTTCACAACAGGGCATAGAGCCGGGGAGCTGTTTTTT. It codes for CASSFTTGHRAGELFF.

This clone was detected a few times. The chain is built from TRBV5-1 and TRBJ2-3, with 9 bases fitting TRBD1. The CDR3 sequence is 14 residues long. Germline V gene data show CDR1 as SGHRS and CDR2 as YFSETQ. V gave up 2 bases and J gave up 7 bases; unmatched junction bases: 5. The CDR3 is CASSLTGGSNTQYF. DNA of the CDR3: TGCGCCAGCAGCTTAACAGGGGGCTCGAATACGCAGTATTTT.

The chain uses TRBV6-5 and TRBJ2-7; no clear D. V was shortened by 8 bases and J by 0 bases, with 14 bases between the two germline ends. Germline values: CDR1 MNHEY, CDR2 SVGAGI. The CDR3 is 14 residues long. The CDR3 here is CASESITYSYEQYF. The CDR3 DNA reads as TGTGCCAGCGAATCTATTACCTACTCCTACGAGCAGTACTTC.

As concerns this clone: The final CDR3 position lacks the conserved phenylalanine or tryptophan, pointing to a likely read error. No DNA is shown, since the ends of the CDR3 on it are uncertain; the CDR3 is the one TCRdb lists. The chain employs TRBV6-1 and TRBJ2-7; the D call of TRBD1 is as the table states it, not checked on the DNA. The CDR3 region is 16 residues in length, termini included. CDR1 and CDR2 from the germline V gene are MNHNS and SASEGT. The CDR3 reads CASSEANDLPFLVEQS.

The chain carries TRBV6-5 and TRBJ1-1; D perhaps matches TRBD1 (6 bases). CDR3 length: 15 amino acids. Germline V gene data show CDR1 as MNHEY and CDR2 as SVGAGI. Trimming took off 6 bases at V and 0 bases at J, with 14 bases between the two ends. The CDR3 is CASRRSQGMNTEAFF. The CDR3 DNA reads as TGTGCCAGCAGAAGGTCACAGGGCATGAACACTGAAGCTTTCTTT.

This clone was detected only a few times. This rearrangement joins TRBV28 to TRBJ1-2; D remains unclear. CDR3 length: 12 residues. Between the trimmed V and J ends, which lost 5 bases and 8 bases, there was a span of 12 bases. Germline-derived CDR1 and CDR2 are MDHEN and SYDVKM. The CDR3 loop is CASSPMSRGYTF. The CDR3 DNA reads TGTGCCAGCAGTCCCATGTCGCGGGGCTACACCTTC.

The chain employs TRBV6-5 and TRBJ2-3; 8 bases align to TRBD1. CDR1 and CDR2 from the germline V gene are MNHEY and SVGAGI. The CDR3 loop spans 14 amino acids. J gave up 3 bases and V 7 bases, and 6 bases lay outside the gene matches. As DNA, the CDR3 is TGTGCCAGCATCCGGACAGGGACGACAGATACGCAGTATTTT. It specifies CASIRTGTTDTQYF.

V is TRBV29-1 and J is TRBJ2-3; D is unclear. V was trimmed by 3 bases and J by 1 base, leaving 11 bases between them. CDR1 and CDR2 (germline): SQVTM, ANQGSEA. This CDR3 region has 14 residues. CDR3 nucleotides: TGCAGCGTTGATATCCCATCGGGCACAGATACGCAGTATTTT. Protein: CSVDIPSGTDTQYF.

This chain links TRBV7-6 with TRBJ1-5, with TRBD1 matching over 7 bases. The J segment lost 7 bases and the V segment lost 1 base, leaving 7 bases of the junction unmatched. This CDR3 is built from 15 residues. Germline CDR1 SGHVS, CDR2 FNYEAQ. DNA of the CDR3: TGTGCCAGCAGCTTAGGGACAGGTTTGGGGCAGCCCCAGCATTTT. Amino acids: CASSLGTGLGQPQHF. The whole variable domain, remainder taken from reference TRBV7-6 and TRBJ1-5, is GAGVSQSPRYKVTKRGQDVALRCDPISGHVSLYWYRQALGQGPEFLTYFNYEAQQDKSGLPNDRFSAERPEGSISTLTIQRTEQRDSAMYRCASSLGTGLGQPQHFGDGTRLSIL.

The CDR3 loop reads CASRPGTANTGELFF. The CDR3 bases are TGTGCCAGCAGGCCCGGGACAGCGAACACCGGGGAGCTGTTTTTT. The chain links TRBV7-9 to TRBJ2-2; 7 bases are shared with TRBD1. The CDR3 runs 15 residues. Germline loops: CDR1 SEHNR, CDR2 FQNEAQ (reference sequence). V shed 6 bases, J shed 0 bases, and the junction held 4 bases outside the gene matches.

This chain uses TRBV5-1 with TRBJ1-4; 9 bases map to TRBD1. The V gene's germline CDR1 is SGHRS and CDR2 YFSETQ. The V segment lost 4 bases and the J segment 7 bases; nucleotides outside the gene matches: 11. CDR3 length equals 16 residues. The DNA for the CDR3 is TGCGCCAGCAGCCTTCAGGGACAGGGCGGAGGTGAAAAACTGTTTTTT. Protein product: CASSLQGQGGGEKLFF.

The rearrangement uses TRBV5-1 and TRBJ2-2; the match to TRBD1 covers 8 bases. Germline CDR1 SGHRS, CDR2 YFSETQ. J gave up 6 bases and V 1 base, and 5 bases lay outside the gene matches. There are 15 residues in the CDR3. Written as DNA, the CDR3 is TGCGCCAGCAGCTTGACGGGACAGGCGCCCGGGGAGCTGTTTTTT. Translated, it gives CASSLTGQAPGELFF.